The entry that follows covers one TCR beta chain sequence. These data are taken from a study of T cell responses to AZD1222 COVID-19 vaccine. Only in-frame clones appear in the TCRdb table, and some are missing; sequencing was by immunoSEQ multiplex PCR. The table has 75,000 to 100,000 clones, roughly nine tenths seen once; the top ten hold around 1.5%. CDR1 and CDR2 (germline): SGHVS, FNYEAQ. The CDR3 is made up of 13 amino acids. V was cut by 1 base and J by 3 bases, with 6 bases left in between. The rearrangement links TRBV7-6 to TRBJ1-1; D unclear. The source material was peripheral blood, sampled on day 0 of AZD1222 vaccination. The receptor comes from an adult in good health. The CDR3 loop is CASSLEEYTEAFF. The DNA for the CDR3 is TGTGCCAGCAGCTTAGAGGAATACACTGAAGCTTTCTTT.